This T cell receptor beta chain came from a study of blood T cell repertoires in COVID-19. Study-level background: Researchers got acute and convalescent COVID-19 samples from the United States, Italy and Spain. T cells, B-cell-depleted T cells, or PBMCs supplied cDNA or gDNA.

Per the authors' pipeline: Using reference gene primer amplification, nucleated cell counts were estimated. Sequenced by immunoSEQ multiplex PCR; TCRdb stores in-frame clones only, minus some. From that table come the V and J calls and clone size; the DNA was used to work out D and trimming. The repertoire holds 84,000 or so clones, with around 92% as singletons. This clone was seen a handful of times. The CDR3 contains 14 residues. The germline V and J ends were trimmed by 1 base and 8 bases, with 9 bases remaining between them. Germline V gene sequence: CDR1 SGHTA, CDR2 FQGNSA. The sequenced material came from peripheral blood. J is TRBJ1-6 and V is TRBV7-2, with D tentatively TRBD1 (6 bases). This clonotype was obtained from a woman aged 60-70 years with active COVID-19. The CDR3 protein is CASSLGDTYSPLHF. The CDR3 DNA reads as TGTGCCAGCAGCTTAGGGGACACCTATTCACCCCTCCACTTT.